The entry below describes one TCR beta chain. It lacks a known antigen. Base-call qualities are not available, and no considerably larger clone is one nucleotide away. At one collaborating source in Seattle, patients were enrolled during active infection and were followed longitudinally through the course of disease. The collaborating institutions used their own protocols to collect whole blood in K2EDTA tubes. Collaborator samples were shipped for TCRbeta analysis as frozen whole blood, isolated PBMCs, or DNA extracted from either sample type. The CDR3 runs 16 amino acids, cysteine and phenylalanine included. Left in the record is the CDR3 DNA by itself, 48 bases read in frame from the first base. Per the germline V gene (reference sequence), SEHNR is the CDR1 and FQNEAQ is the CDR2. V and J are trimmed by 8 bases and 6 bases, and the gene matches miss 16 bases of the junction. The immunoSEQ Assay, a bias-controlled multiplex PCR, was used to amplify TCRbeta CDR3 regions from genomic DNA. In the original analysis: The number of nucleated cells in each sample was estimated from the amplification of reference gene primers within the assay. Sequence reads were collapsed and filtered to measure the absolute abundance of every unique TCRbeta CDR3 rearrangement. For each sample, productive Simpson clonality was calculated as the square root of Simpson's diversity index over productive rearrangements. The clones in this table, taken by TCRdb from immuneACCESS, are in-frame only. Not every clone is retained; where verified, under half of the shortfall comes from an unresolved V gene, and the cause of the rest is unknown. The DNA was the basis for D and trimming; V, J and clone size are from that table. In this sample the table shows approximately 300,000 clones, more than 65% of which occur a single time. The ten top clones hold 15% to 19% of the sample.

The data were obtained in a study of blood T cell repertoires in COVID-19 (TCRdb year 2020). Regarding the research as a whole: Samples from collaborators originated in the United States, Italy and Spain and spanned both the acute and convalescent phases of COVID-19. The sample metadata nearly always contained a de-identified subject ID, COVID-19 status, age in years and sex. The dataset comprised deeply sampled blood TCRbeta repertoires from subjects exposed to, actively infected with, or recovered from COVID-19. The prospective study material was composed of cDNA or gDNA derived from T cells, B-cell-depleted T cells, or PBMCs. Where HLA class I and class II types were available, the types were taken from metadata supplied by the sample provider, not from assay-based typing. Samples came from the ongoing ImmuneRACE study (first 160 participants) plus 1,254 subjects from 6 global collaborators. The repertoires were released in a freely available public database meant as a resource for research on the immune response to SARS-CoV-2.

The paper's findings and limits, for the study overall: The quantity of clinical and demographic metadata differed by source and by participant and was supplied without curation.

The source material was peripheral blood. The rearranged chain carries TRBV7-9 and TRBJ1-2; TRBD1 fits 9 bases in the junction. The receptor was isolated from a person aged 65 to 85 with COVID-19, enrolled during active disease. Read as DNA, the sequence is TGTGCCAGCGGAGAAACCGGGACAGGGCTATCTAATGGCTACACCTTC. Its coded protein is CASGETGTGLSNGYTF.